The clone carrying this TCR beta chain was seen a single time. Antigen specificity is unknown. This CDR3 has 13 amino acids. CDR1 is LGHDT and CDR2 is YNNKEL in the germline V gene (reference sequence). The J segment lost 8 bases and the V segment lost 5 bases, leaving 4 bases of the junction unmatched. A second PCR of 7 to 11 cycles used a sample-barcoded 5' primer and a J-beta primer mix. TCRdb called the 5' RACE reads again in MiXCR, with one record for every CDR3 protein. Among more than 800,000 distinct CDR3 sequences, about 30% were seen once, and the ten largest hold 17%. The sample comes from a study of blood T cells in healthy people across ages. Study-wide findings and caveats: Estimated diversity across one million T cells was deemed an underestimate.

Material for sequencing was blood. This clonotype was obtained from a woman of 80 years or more in good health. The rearrangement uses TRBV3-1 and TRBJ2-1, with 9 bases that match TRBD1. In DNA form, the CDR3 reads TGTGCCAGCAGCAAACAGGGGGCGGATGAGCAGTTCTTC. It codes for CASSKQGADEQFF.